This record concerns one TCR beta chain sequence. The source of the sample is a study of Ad26.COV2.S vaccination and SARS-CoV-2 variants. Method: immunoSEQ multiplex PCR; TCRdb's copy keeps in-frame clones and lacks some. This sample has about 470,000 clones, with 80% to 95% found just once. Germline lookup yields CDR1 MNHEY and CDR2 SMNVEV (reference sequence). Trimming shortened V by 5 bases and J by 5 bases, and 15 bases separated the two germline ends. The CDR3 is 14 residues long. Sample treatment: roughly 18 received Ad26.COV2.S at low or high dose, single or two shots; several received placebo; per-sample allocation not given. Sampling happened 63 days after the first vaccine or placebo injection.

The TCR originated in a person between 18 and 65 years old who received the Ad26.COV2.S COVID-19 vaccine or a placebo. This specimen consisted of peripheral blood, obtained in a trial of Ad26.COV2.S vaccine versus placebo. V usage is TRBV27 and J usage is TRBJ1-1; D is possibly TRBD1 (5 bases). The CDR3, as DNA: TGTGCCAGCAGTCCCTCTAAGGGGAGGACTGAAGCTTTCTTT. As protein: CASSPSKGRTEAFF.